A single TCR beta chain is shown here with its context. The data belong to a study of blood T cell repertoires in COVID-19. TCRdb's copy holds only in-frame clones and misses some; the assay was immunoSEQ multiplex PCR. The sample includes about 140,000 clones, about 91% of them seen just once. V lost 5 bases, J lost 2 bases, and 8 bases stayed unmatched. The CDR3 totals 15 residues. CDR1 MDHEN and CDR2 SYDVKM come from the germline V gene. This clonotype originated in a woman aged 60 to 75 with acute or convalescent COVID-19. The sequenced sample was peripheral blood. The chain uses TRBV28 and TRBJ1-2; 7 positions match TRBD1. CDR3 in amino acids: CASSGEQGSNYGYTF. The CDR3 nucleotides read TGTGCCAGCAGTGGGGAACAGGGGAGCAACTATGGCTACACCTTC.